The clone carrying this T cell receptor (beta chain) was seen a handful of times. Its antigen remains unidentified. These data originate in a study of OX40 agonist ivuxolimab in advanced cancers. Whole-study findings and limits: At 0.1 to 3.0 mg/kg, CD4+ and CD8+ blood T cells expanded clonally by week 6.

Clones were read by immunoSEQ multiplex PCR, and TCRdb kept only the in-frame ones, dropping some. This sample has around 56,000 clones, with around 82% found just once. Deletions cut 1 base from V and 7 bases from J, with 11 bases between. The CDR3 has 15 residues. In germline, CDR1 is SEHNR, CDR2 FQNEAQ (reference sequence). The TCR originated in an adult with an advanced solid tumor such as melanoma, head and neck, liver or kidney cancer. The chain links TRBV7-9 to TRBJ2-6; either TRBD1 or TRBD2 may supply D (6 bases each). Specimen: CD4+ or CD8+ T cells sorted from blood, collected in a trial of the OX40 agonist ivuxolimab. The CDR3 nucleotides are TGTGCCAGCAGCTTAGAAGGGGGGATTGCCAACGTCCTGACTTTC. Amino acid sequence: CASSLEGGIANVLTF.